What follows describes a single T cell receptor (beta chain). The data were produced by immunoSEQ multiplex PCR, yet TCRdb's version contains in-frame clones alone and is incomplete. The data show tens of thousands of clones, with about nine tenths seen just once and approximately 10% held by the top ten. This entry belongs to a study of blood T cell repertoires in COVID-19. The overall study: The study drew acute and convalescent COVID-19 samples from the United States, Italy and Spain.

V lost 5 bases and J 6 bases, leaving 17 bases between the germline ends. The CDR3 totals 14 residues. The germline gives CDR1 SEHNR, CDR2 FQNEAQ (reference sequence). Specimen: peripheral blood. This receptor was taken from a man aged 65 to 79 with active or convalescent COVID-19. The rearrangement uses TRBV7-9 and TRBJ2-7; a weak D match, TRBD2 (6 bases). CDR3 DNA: TGTGCCAGCAGCCAAGGCGGGGTCCGAACCGAGCAGTACTTC. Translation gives CASSQGGVRTEQYF.